Detailed here is one TCR beta chain. Its specificity is unknown. The data originate from a study of type 1 and type 2 diabetes patients. Study as a whole: T cells were magnetically sorted from PBMCs as CD4+ or CD8+ subsets. The whole study generated 15 million to 20 million paired-end reads. Points from the study as a whole: Some expanded clones seen only in T1D might occur in additional T2D or control samples.

PCR was run on genomic DNA. The TCR beta CDR3 region was amplified using 30 forward and 13 reverse primers. TCRdb reprocessed the multiplex PCR reads with MiXCR, giving one entry per CDR3 protein. The sample shows around 300,000 distinct CDR3 sequences, roughly 50% of them seen only once. The V gene end was trimmed by 5 bases and the J gene end by 2 bases; junction bases not matched to a gene: 13. Germline CDR1 and CDR2: SGHTA and FQGNSA. There are 19 residues in the CDR3. Material for sequencing was peripheral blood mononuclear cells (PBMCs). The TCR sequence derives from a man in his late teens or twenties with type 2 diabetes. The rearrangement joins TRBV7-2 to TRBJ2-3, with 13 nucleotides matching TRBD2. The DNA for the CDR3 is TGTGCCAGCAGCCCACGTAAAGGGGGACTAGCGGGACACACAGATACGCAGTATTTT. Amino acid sequence: CASSPRKGGLAGHTDTQYF.